This T cell receptor beta chain appears in the sequencing data of a study of technical replicates of blood from four donors. The V end was cut by 6 bases, the J end by 4 bases, with 9 bases between. Germline values: CDR1 MNHEY, CDR2 SVGAGI. The CDR3 is made up of 12 amino acids. Only in-frame clones appear in the TCRdb table, and some are missing; sequencing was by immunoSEQ multiplex PCR. This sample yields 60,000 to 95,000 clones, of which roughly nine tenths are seen a single time; about 0.36% belongs to the top ten. This clone was seen only a few times. The TCR was taken from a human donor in good health. Some clones in this sample may be carry-over from other donors' samples. This rearrangement joins TRBV6-5 to TRBJ1-1; D might be TRBD1 (5 bases). Specimen: T cells isolated from PBMCs. DNA of the CDR3: TGTGCCAGCAGCTCCGGGGGCACTGAAGCTTTCTTT. Its protein product is CASSSGGTEAFF.